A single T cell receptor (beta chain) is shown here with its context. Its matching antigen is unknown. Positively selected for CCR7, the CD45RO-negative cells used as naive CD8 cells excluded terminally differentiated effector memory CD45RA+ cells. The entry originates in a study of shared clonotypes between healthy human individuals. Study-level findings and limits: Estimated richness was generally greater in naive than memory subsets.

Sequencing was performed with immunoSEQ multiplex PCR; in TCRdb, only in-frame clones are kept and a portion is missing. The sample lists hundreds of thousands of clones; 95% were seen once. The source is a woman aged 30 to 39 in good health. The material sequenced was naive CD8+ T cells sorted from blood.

In DNA, the CDR3 is TGTGCCAGCAGTGTCCCCTCGGGCGGGACGGATACAGATACGCAGTATTTT. This translates into CASSVPSGGTDTDTQYF. The chain joins TRBV6-1 to TRBJ2-3, with D possibly being TRBD2 (6 bases). Trimming cost V 4 bases and J 3 bases, with 20 bases left between them. The CDR3 loop spans 17 amino acids. Germline V CDR1 and CDR2: MNHNS, SASEGT.